This is a list of T cell receptor beta chains from one sample in a study of blood T cells in healthy people across ages. Each CDR3 protein gets one entry after TCRdb re-called the 5' RACE reads with MiXCR. The repertoire holds 600,000 or so distinct CDR3 sequences, with more than 20% as singletons. Sequencing was performed on blood. The receptors come from a man in his sixties or seventies in good health. The CDR3 runs from the conserved cysteine through the conserved F or W. The D gene is left open where the match is weak. Part of the rows lack a size; the others show once, few, many or a class for expanded clones.

len	d_gene	abundance	v_gene	j_gene	CDR3aa	CDR3nt
14	-	-	TRBV12-3/TRBV12-4	TRBJ1-2	CASSSRQPNYGYTF	TGTGCCAGCAGTTCACGACAGCCTAACTATGGCTACACCTTC
13	-	-	TRBV10-1	TRBJ1-4	CASSEQINEKLFF	TGCGCCAGCAGTGAACAGATTAATGAAAAACTGTTTTTT
15	-	-	TRBV21-1	TRBJ2-6	CASSKEVRGANVLTF	TGTGCCAGCAGCAAAGAAGTGCGGGGGGCCAACGTCCTGACTTTC
14	TRBD2	-	TRBV11-2	TRBJ2-1	CASSLAGGENEQFF	TGTGCCAGCAGCTTAGCGGGAGGTGAGAATGAGCAGTTCTTC
18	TRBD2	-	TRBV20-1	TRBJ2-5	CSAHRLAGARGSQEAQYF	TGCAGTGCTCATAGGCTAGCGGGAGCCAGAGGGAGTCAAGAGGCCCAGTACTTC
13	-	-	TRBV20-1	TRBJ1-2	CGARVSGGGGYTF	TGCGGTGCTAGAGTATCGGGAGGAGGCGGCTACACCTTC
13	-	-	TRBV2	TRBJ2-7	CASSGNGTYEQYF	TGTGCCAGCAGTGGAAATGGTACCTACGAGCAGTACTTC
18	TRBD2	-	TRBV20-1	TRBJ2-1	CSARGPAGGYSSYNEQFF	TGCAGTGCTAGAGGTCCGGCGGGAGGGTATTCCTCCTACAATGAGCAGTTCTTC
14	TRBD2	-	TRBV12-3/TRBV12-4	TRBJ2-7	CASSFREGGHEQYF	TGTGCCAGCAGTTTTCGGGAGGGCGGCCACGAGCAGTACTTC
15	-	-	TRBV20-1	TRBJ2-4	CSARDVGRGQNIQYF	TGCAGTGCTAGAGATGTGGGACGGGGTCAAAACATTCAGTACTTC
12	TRBD1	-	TRBV28	TRBJ1-2	CASRTGVGGYTF	TGTGCCAGCAGGACAGGGGTAGGTGGCTACACCTTC
14	-	few	TRBV27	TRBJ2-1	CASSLGTVANEQFF	TGTGCCAGCAGTTTAGGCACAGTGGCCAATGAGCAGTTCTTC
14	-	-	TRBV4-1	TRBJ2-7	CASSQDRQLYEQYF	TGCGCCAGCAGCCAAGACCGACAGTTATACGAGCAGTACTTC
21	TRBD2	-	TRBV4-3	TRBJ2-5	CASSLTQGPGLAGSYQETQYF	TGCGCCAGCAGCCTGACCCAGGGGCCTGGACTAGCGGGGTCGTACCAAGAGACCCAGTACTTC
13	TRBD2	many	TRBV7-9	TRBJ2-5	CASSLDGRETQYF	TGTGCCAGCAGCTTAGACGGGAGGGAGACCCAGTACTTC
14	TRBD2	-	TRBV7-6	TRBJ2-7	CASSQIAGVGEQYF	TGTGCCAGCAGTCAGATAGCGGGAGTGGGTGAGCAGTACTTC
12	-	-	TRBV19	TRBJ2-5	CASSITGETQYF	TGTGCCAGTAGTATTACCGGAGAGACCCAGTACTTC
16	TRBD1	-	TRBV27	TRBJ2-1	CASSRTTGKAYNEQFF	TGTGCCAGCAGTAGAACGACAGGGAAGGCCTACAATGAGCAGTTCTTC
15	TRBD1	once	TRBV6-6	TRBJ1-2	CASSHQGADGYGYTF	TGTGCCAGCAGTCACCAGGGGGCGGATGGCTATGGCTACACCTTC
15	TRBD2	-	TRBV2	TRBJ2-7	CASSYEGLAVYEQYF	TGTGCCAGCAGTTACGAAGGACTAGCGGTTTACGAGCAGTACTTC
14	-	few	TRBV9	TRBJ2-5	CASSVASRVETQYF	TGTGCCAGCAGCGTAGCCTCACGGGTAGAGACCCAGTACTTC
15	TRBD1	-	TRBV6-6	TRBJ1-2	CASSYQTGGYYGYTF	TGTGCCAGCAGTTACCAGACAGGGGGATACTATGGCTACACCTTC
13	TRBD1	few	TRBV12-3/TRBV12-4	TRBJ2-5	CASSYRGFETQYF	TGTGCCAGCAGTTACAGGGGATTCGAGACCCAGTACTTC
12	-	-	TRBV9	TRBJ2-2	CASSVVIGELFF	TGTGCCAGCAGCGTAGTCATCGGGGAGCTGTTTTTT
14	-	few	TRBV14	TRBJ2-1	CASSQVFRDNEQFF	TGTGCCAGCAGCCAAGTTTTTAGGGACAATGAGCAGTTCTTC
18	TRBD2	few	TRBV20-1	TRBJ2-7	CSASAGTSGRPPFDEQYF	TGCAGTGCTAGCGCCGGGACTAGCGGTCGTCCTCCGTTCGACGAGCAGTACTTC
15	-	-	TRBV7-2	TRBJ1-5	CASSLDAGPNQPQHF	TGTGCCAGCAGCTTAGACGCCGGGCCCAATCAGCCCCAGCATTTT
13	-	few	TRBV28	TRBJ2-4	CASSGPPGDIQYF	TGTGCCAGCAGTGGACCCCCGGGGGACATTCAGTACTTC
14	-	many	TRBV5-1	TRBJ2-5	CASSLGGLGETQYF	TGTGCCAGCAGCTTAGGTGGGCTGGGGGAGACCCAGTACTTC
13	TRBD1	-	TRBV7-8	TRBJ2-7	CASRDRGSGEQYF	TGTGCCAGCAGGGACAGGGGTTCTGGCGAGCAGTACTTC
16	-	-	TRBV14	TRBJ2-2	CASSQGTGLRTGELFF	TGTGCCAGCAGCCAAGGAACAGGGCTCCGCACCGGGGAGCTGTTTTTT
12	-	few	TRBV3-1	TRBJ2-5	CASSQLWETQYF	TGTGCCAGCAGCCAACTGTGGGAGACCCAGTACTTC
14	TRBD2	-	TRBV18	TRBJ2-7	CASSRTSGRPEQYF	TGTGCCAGCTCCCGGACTAGCGGGAGGCCCGAGCAGTACTTC
14	-	many	TRBV27	TRBJ1-6	CASSSGRDNSPLHF	TGTGCCAGCAGTTCCGGCAGGGACAATTCACCCCTCCACTTT
13	-	few	TRBV2	TRBJ2-5	CASTTVPKETQYF	TGTGCCAGCACGACGGTGCCCAAAGAGACCCAGTACTTC
18	TRBD2	few	TRBV25-1	TRBJ2-1	CASSWAGFGSGNNYEQFF	TGTGCCAGCAGTTGGGCAGGGTTTGGTAGCGGGAATAACTATGAGCAGTTCTTC
15	TRBD1	-	TRBV5-7	TRBJ1-5	CASSLRQGSGQPQHF	TGTGCCAGCAGCTTAAGACAGGGATCAGGTCAGCCCCAGCATTTT
16	TRBD2	-	TRBV12-3/TRBV12-4	TRBJ2-7	CASSQTSGRALLEQYF	TGTGCCAGCAGTCAGACTAGCGGGAGGGCCCTATTGGAGCAGTACTTC
15	TRBD1	-	TRBV11-2	TRBJ2-1	CASSLRVTGYNEQFF	TGTGCCAGCAGCTTAAGGGTGACAGGGTATAATGAGCAGTTCTTC
16	-	-	TRBV4-1	TRBJ2-3	CASSQEDGGRTDTQYF	TGCGCCAGCAGCCAAGAGGACGGGGGGCGCACAGATACGCAGTATTTT
14	-	-	TRBV27	TRBJ2-6	CASRSHSGANVLTF	TGTGCCAGCAGATCCCACTCTGGGGCCAACGTCCTGACTTTC
15	TRBD2	few	TRBV6-2/TRBV6-3	TRBJ2-3	CASGGGLAATDTQYF	TGTGCCAGCGGAGGCGGACTAGCGGCCACAGATACGCAGTATTTT
13	TRBD1	few	TRBV24-1	TRBJ1-1	CATSRTGDTEAFF	TGTGCCACCAGTAGGACAGGGGACACTGAAGCTTTCTTT
13	-	few	TRBV10-3	TRBJ2-5	CAISRDISETQYF	TGTGCCATCAGCCGGGACATATCAGAGACCCAGTACTTC